There are a few counts of the clone carrying this TCR beta chain. Its specificity is not known. These data originate in a study of vaccination and CD4 T cells after COVID-19. Overall study context: Vaccination of participants consisted of two doses of either BNT162b2 or mRNA-1273 vaccine.

The study sequenced cultured CD4+ T cell DNA using the Oncomine TCR Beta short-read assay. Extraction of genomic DNA was performed on cultured CD4+ T cells. TCRdb used MiXCR to reprocess the PCR reads, holding one entry per CDR3 protein. Altogether around 13,000 distinct CDR3 sequences are present, around a third being singletons, with the ten largest covering approximately 16%. Germline V gene lookup returns CDR1 LNHDA and CDR2 SQIVND (reference sequence). Trimming took 6 bases from V and 1 from J; bases not matched to a gene: 5. The CDR3 runs 15 residues. As for treatment: 10-day PBMC culture with coronavirus spike peptide pools or control peptides (ViraFEST assay).

The TCR sequence derives from a human donor with COVID-19. The V gene is TRBV19, the J gene TRBJ2-5, with TRBD2 matching 10 bases. Sequenced: cultured CD4+ T cells from blood. The CDR3, as DNA: TGTGCCAGTAGCTGGGCTAGCGGGGGCCAAGAGACCCAGTACTTC. This sequence encodes CASSWASGGQETQYF.